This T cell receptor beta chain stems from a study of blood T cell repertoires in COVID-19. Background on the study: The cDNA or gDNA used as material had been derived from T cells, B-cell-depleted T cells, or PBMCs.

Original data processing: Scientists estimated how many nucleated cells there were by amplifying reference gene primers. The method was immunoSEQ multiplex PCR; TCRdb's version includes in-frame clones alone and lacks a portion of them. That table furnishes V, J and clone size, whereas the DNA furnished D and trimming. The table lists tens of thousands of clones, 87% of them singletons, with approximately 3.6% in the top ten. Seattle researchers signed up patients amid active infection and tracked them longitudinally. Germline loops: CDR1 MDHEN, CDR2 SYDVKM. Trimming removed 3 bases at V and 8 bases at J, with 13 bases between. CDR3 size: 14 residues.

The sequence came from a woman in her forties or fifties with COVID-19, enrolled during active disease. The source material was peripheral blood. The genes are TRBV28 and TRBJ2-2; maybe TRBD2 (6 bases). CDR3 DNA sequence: TGTGCCAGCAGTTTGACTAGTAGAGTAGGGGAGCTGTTTTTT. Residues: CASSLTSRVGELFF.